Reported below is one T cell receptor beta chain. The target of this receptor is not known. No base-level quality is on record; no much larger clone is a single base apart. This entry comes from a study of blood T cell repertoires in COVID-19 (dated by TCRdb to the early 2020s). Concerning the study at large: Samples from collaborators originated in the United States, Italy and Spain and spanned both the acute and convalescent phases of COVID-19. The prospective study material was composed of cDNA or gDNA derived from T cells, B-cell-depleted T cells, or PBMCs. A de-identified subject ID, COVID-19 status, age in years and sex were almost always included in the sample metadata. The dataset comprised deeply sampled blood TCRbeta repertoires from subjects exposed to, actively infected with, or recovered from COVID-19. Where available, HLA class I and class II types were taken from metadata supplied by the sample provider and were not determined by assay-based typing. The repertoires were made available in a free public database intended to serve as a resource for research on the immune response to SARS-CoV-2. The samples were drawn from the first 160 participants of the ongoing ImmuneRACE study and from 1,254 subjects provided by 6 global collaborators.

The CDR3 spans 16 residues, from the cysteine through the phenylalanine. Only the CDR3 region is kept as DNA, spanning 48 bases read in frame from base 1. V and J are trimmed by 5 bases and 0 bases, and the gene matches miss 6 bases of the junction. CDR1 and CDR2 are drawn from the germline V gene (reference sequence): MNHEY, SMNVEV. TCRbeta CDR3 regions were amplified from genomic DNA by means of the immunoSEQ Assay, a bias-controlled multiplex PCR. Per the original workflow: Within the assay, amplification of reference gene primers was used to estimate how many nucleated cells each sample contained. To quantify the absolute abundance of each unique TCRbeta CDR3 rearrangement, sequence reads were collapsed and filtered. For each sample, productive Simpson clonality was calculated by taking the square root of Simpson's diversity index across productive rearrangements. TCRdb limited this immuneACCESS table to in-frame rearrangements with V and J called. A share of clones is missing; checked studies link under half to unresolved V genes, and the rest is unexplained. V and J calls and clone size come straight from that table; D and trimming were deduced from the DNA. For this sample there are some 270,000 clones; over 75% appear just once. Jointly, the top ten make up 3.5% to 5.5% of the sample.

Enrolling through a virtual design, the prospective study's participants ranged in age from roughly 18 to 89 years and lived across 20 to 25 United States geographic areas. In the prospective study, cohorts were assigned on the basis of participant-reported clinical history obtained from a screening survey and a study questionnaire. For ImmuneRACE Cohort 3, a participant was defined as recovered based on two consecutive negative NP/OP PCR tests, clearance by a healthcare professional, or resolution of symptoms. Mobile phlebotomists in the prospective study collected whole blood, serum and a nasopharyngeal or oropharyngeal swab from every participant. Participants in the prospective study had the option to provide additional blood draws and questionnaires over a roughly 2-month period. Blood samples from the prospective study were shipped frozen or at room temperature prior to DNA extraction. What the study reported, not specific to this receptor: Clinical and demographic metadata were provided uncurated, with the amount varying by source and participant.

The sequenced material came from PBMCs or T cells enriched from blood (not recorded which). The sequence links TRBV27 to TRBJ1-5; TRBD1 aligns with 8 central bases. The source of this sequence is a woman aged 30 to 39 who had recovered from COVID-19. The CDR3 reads CASSPRTGSSNQPQHF. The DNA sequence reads TGTGCCAGCAGTCCTAGGACAGGGAGTAGCAATCAGCCCCAGCATTTT.